One and the same sample provided the 30 T cell receptor beta chains below, sequenced in a study of T cell changes during pregnancy in multiple sclerosis. TCRdb's table, derived via immunoSEQ multiplex PCR, lists solely in-frame clones and lacks some. The sample lists about 49,000 clones, around 90% occurring once. The material was peripheral blood, obtained after pregnancy. All receptors derive from a female donor in good health, enrolled as a control in a pregnancy study.

V gene TRBV19 combines with J gene TRBJ1-5; 10 bases map to TRBD1. Per germline, CDR1 LNHDA and CDR2 SQIVND (reference sequence). V was clipped by 6 bases and J by 7 bases; unmatched bases: 21. The CDR3 has 19 amino acids. The CDR3 region is CASSTPGQGWFWANQPQHF. Written as DNA, the CDR3 is TGTGCCAGTAGCACGCCGGGACAGGGGTGGTTTTGGGCCAACCAGCCCCAGCATTTT.

The chain joins TRBV5-1 to TRBJ2-7; D is undetermined. Trimming stripped 2 bases from V and 2 bases from J, with 11 bases between. Per germline, CDR1 SGHRS and CDR2 YFSETQ. This CDR3 is built from 14 residues. CDR3 coding DNA: TGCGCCAGCAGCTTCGGTCCCTCTCCCTACGAGCAGTACTTC. Protein product: CASSFGPSPYEQYF. Variable domain in full (rest from reference TRBV5-1 and TRBJ2-7): KAGVTQTPRYLIKTRGQQVTLSCSPISGHRSVSWYQQTPGQGLQFLFEYFSETQRNKGNFPGRFSGRQFSNSRSEMNVSTLELGDSALYLCASSFGPSPYEQYFGPGTRLTVT.

This clone was detected only a few times. The V call is TRBV5-1, the J call TRBJ2-3; TRBD2 matches 11 bases. V trimming: 4 bases; J trimming: 1 base; junction bases outside the gene matches: 5. Germline CDR1 reads SGHRS; CDR2 reads YFSETQ. The CDR3 runs to 16 residues. The CDR3 DNA follows: TGCGCCAGCAGCCTTAGCGGGGGGGCAGGCACAGATACGCAGTATTTT. Translation: CASSLSGGAGTDTQYF.

The rearrangement uses TRBV18 and TRBJ1-2; 10 nucleotides line up with TRBD1. Trimming cost V 6 bases and J 5 bases; bases outside gene matches: 6. There are 14 residues in the CDR3. Germline-derived CDR1 and CDR2 are KGHSH and LQKENI. Here the CDR3 reads CASSSGTGEYGYTF. The CDR3, as DNA: TGTGCCAGCTCCAGCGGGACAGGGGAGTATGGCTACACCTTC.

The J gene is TRBJ1-2, the V gene TRBV7-3; D unclear. V lost 9 bases and J 4 bases, leaving 21 bases between the germline ends. The germline CDR1 and CDR2 sequences are SGHTA and FQGTGA. The CDR3 loop spans 15 amino acids. Here the CDR3 reads CASPHSTFLLYGYTF. DNA of the CDR3: TGTGCCAGTCCCCACTCCACCTTTCTTCTCTATGGCTACACCTTC.

This clone turned up a few times. The rearrangement joins TRBV19 to TRBJ1-1, with TRBD1 identical over 9 bases. The CDR3 consists of 15 residues. Looked up from germline, CDR1 is LNHDA and CDR2 is SQIVND (reference sequence). J lost 0 bases, V lost 3 bases, and 2 bases had no gene match. The CDR3 sequence: CASSMGDRVNTEAFF. In DNA form, the CDR3 reads TGTGCCAGTAGTATGGGGGACAGGGTGAACACTGAAGCTTTCTTT.

The J gene is TRBJ1-6, the V gene TRBV27, with 7 positions matching TRBD1. Germline-derived CDR1 and CDR2 are MNHEY and SMNVEV (reference sequence). There are 14 residues in the CDR3. V dropped 6 bases and J dropped 7; count of bases not matched to a gene: 6. CDR3 residues: CASRPGTENSPLHF. DNA of the CDR3: TGTGCCAGCAGGCCGGGGACAGAAAATTCACCCCTCCACTTT.

V and J are TRBV29-1 and TRBJ1-1; D is ambiguous. CDR3 size: 13 residues. Germline V gene data show CDR1 as SQVTM and CDR2 as ANQGSEA. Trimming left V 3 bases short and J 0 bases short, with 8 bases between. The CDR3 region is CSVEKRLNTEAFF. CDR3 sequence (DNA): TGCAGCGTTGAGAAGCGCCTGAACACTGAAGCTTTCTTT.

The CDR3 DNA is TGTGCCACCCTAGGTCCGGGACTACAGGAGGAGCAGTTCTTC. It codes for CATLGPGLQEEQFF. The chain joins TRBV19 to TRBJ2-1, with 7 nucleotides matching TRBD2. Germline CDR1 is LNHDA and CDR2 is SQIVND (reference sequence). V shed 10 bases and J 10 bases; nucleotides not matched to a gene: 16. CDR3 length: 14 residues.

This clone has only one observation. J is TRBJ1-1 and V is TRBV4-1; D is uncertain. V was cut by 1 base and J by 5 bases, with 14 bases left in between. The CDR3 is 15 residues long. The germline CDR1 and CDR2 sequences are MGHRA and YSYEKL. CDR3 sequence (DNA): TGCGCCAGCAGCCAAGCTGGGCGGGCGGGAACTGAAGCTTTCTTT. This codes for CASSQAGRAGTEAFF.

This clone occurred a few times. This CDR3 is CASSFRGHNQPQHF. The CDR3 DNA is TGTGCCAGTAGTTTCAGGGGGCACAATCAGCCCCAGCATTTT. The J gene is TRBJ1-5, the V gene TRBV19, with 8 bases matching TRBD1. Germline V gene lookup returns CDR1 LNHDA and CDR2 SQIVND (reference sequence). The junction had 3 bases not matched to a gene; V was cut back by 5 bases and J by 3 bases. The CDR3 extends over 14 amino acids. The full variable domain, its missing parts supplied by reference TRBV19 and TRBJ1-5, is DGGITQSPKYLFRKEGQNVTLSCEQNLNHDAMYWYRQDPGQGLRLIYYSQIVNDFQKGDIAEGYSVSREKKESFPLTVTSAQKNPTAFYLCASSFRGHNQPQHFGDGTRLSIL.

This chain joins TRBV7-2 and TRBJ2-1; 14 bases fit TRBD2. V was pared by 1 base and J by 4 bases, with 9 bases of the junction left unmatched. From germline, CDR1 is SGHTA and CDR2 FQGNSA. This CDR3 is 19 amino acids long. CDR3 sequence (DNA): TGTGCCAGCAGCTTAGGCCTGAGGACTAGCGGGGGGCAGTACAATGAGCAGTTCTTC. Its translation is CASSLGLRTSGGQYNEQFF.

V is TRBV28 and J is TRBJ2-5, with TRBD1 identical over 7 bases. The CDR3 consists of 14 residues. The V segment lost 2 bases and the J segment 4 bases; nucleotides outside the gene matches: 4. Germline-derived CDR1 and CDR2 are MDHEN and SYDVKM. The CDR3 DNA sequence: TGTGCCAGCAGTTTAAGGGGGCGGCTAGAGACCCAGTACTTC. Translation: CASSLRGRLETQYF.

V is TRBV14 and J is TRBJ1-1; TRBD1 agrees at 8 bases. The trim removed 4 bases at V and 4 bases at J, leaving 5 bases unmatched. The V gene's germline CDR1 is SGHDN and CDR2 FVKESK. The CDR3 sequence is 14 residues long. The CDR3 loop reads CASSLMTGVTEAFF. The CDR3 region has the DNA TGTGCCAGCAGCCTTATGACAGGGGTCACTGAAGCTTTCTTT.

The chain couples TRBV19 to TRBJ1-2; no definite D call. Trimming removed 2 bases from V and 8 bases from J, with 12 bases in between. The CDR3 loop spans 13 amino acids. CDR1 and CDR2 (germline): LNHDA, SQIVND (reference sequence). The CDR3, as DNA: TGTGCCAGTAGTATACAGGCGTTCACGGGCTACACCTTC. Translated: CASSIQAFTGYTF.

The table lists this clone with a count of one. The V gene is TRBV27, the J gene TRBJ2-3, with D possibly TRBD2 on 6 matching bases. The CDR3 totals 15 residues. V was clipped by 2 bases and J by 4 bases, with 13 bases between them. Germline V gives CDR1 MNHEY, CDR2 SMNVEV (reference sequence). The DNA for the CDR3 is TGTGCCAGCAGTTTAGGCGCGGGGTGGGCAGATACGCAGTATTTT. It encodes CASSLGAGWADTQYF.

The V gene is TRBV10-1, the J gene TRBJ2-2; D is unresolved. This CDR3 has 12 amino acids. CDR1 and CDR2 (germline): WNHNN, SYGVQD (reference sequence). Trimming pared 7 bases from V and 8 bases from J, leaving 11 bases between. In DNA form, the CDR3 reads TGCGCCAGCACGCGGATTGAGGGGGAGCTGTTTTTT. It codes for CASTRIEGELFF.

The V and J genes are TRBV5-6 and TRBJ1-2; TRBD1 is a possible D gene (5 bases). Between the trimmed V and J ends, which lost 4 bases and 2 bases, there was a span of 12 bases. The germline CDR1 and CDR2 sequences are SGHDT and YYEEEE. The CDR3 extends over 14 amino acids. CDR3 sequence (DNA): TGTGCCAGCAGCCGCGGGGGAGCGAACTATGGCTACACCTTC. It is translated as CASSRGGANYGYTF.

Here the CDR3 DNA reads TGTGCCAGCAGTCCCCAGGGGAAGGGCAACTATGGCTACACCTTC. It yields the protein CASSPQGKGNYGYTF. V is TRBV27 and J is TRBJ1-2, with D perhaps matching TRBD1 (6 bases). Trimming cost V 5 bases and J 2 bases, with 15 bases left between them. The CDR3 is 15 residues long. Germline CDR1 is MNHEY and CDR2 is SMNVEV (reference sequence).

The J gene is TRBJ2-7, the V gene TRBV7-9; tentatively, D is TRBD1 (6 bases). V was cut by 1 base and J by 5 bases, with 18 bases left in between. CDR1 and CDR2 (germline): SEHNR, FQNEAQ (reference sequence). This CDR3 comprises 16 residues. The CDR3 region has the DNA TGTGCCAGCAGCTTAGGTAGGGACAAAGTCATCCACGAGCAGTACTTC. This encodes CASSLGRDKVIHEQYF.

The rearrangement links TRBV27 to TRBJ1-2, with TRBD1 matching over 11 bases. In germline, CDR1 is MNHEY, CDR2 SMNVEV (reference sequence). The V segment lost 5 bases and the J segment 4 bases; nucleotides outside the gene matches: 9. This CDR3 has 16 amino acids. The CDR3 DNA is TGTGCCAGCAGTCCCGGGACAGGGGGTAGTGTCTATGGCTACACCTTC. This sequence encodes CASSPGTGGSVYGYTF.

This clone came up once. CDR3 DNA: TGTGCCAGCAGTGACTCCGGGGGGAGCGGCACAGATACGCAGTATTTT. This codes for CASSDSGGSGTDTQYF. The chain recombines TRBV6-4 with TRBJ2-3, with 7 bases identical to TRBD2. With 0 bases clipped from V and 1 base from J, the junction kept 4 bases outside the gene matches. The CDR3 covers 16 residues. Germline CDR1 is MRHNA and CDR2 is SNTAGT.

The V call is TRBV29-1, the J call TRBJ1-1; tentatively, D is TRBD1 (5 bases). This CDR3 spans 13 amino acids. Trimming stripped 5 bases from V and 0 bases from J, with 10 bases between. Germline lookup yields CDR1 SQVTM and CDR2 ANQGSEA. The CDR3 DNA sequence: TGCAGCGTTCGACAGAAGATGAACACTGAAGCTTTCTTT. The encoded protein is CSVRQKMNTEAFF.

This rearrangement joins TRBV4-3 to TRBJ2-1, with TRBD1 identical over 9 bases. J lost 3 bases, V lost 2 bases, and 2 bases had no gene match. Germline V CDR1 and CDR2: LGHNA, YSLEER. The CDR3 consists of 15 residues. This CDR3 is CASSQRTGDYNEQFF. In DNA form, the CDR3 reads TGCGCCAGCAGCCAAAGGACAGGGGACTACAATGAGCAGTTCTTC.

In this sample, this clone turned up once. The V call is TRBV7-2, the J call TRBJ2-3, with 9 bases identical to TRBD2. Germline lookup yields CDR1 SGHTA and CDR2 FQGNSA. This CDR3 is built from 18 residues. V lost 4 bases to trimming and J lost 3 bases; unmatched junction nucleotides: 14. CDR3 in DNA: TGTGCCAGCAGCTCCTGGGGGGTTAGCGGGGGAGGAACAGATACGCAGTATTTT. It specifies CASSSWGVSGGGTDTQYF.

This chain links TRBV28 with TRBJ1-6; D perhaps matches TRBD1 (5 bases). This CDR3 is 16 amino acids long. The V end lost 7 bases, the J end lost 2 bases, and 15 bases lay between the germline ends. Germline V gives CDR1 MDHEN, CDR2 SYDVKM. The CDR3 loop is CASTVNPTAYNSPLHF. The CDR3 coding sequence is TGTGCCAGCACCGTAAACCCGACAGCCTATAATTCACCCCTCCACTTT.

This clone was detected a few times. The CDR3 bases are TGTGCCAGCCCAGAGATGGGCGGGGCCGGCGGCTACACCTTC. This gives the protein CASPEMGGAGGYTF. The V call is TRBV6-1, the J call TRBJ1-2; the D gene is possibly TRBD1 (5 bases). The V and J ends lost 8 bases and 8 bases respectively, with 21 bases between them. From germline, CDR1 is MNHNS and CDR2 SASEGT. The CDR3 length is 14 residues.

The chain employs TRBV29-1 and TRBJ2-5; tentatively, D is TRBD2 (7 bases). Trimming stripped 5 bases from V and 1 base from J, with 20 bases between. This CDR3 is built from 16 residues. Germline V gene data show CDR1 as SQVTM and CDR2 as ANQGSEA. The CDR3 sequence is CSVRGGGRGAQETQYF. CDR3 nucleotides: TGCAGCGTTCGCGGGGGAGGGAGGGGGGCCCAAGAGACCCAGTACTTC.

The J gene is TRBJ1-5, the V gene TRBV15; 7 bases match TRBD1. V shed 3 bases and J 1 base; nucleotides not matched to a gene: 0. CDR1 is LNHNV, CDR2 YYDKDF, per germline (reference sequence). The CDR3 extends over 14 amino acids. The CDR3 DNA reads TGTGCCACCAGCAGGGGACAGAGCAATCAGCCCCAGCATTTT. The encoded protein is CATSRGQSNQPQHF. The entire variable domain, with the rest obtained from reference TRBV15 and TRBJ1-5, is as follows: DAMVIQNPRYQVTQFGKPVTLSCSQTLNHNVMYWYQQKSSQAPKLLFHYYDKDFNNEADTPDNFQSRRPNTSFCFLDIRSPGLGDTAMYLCATSRGQSNQPQHFGDGTRLSIL.

This clone was observed a handful of times. The rearrangement joins TRBV6-1 to TRBJ1-3; possible D gene TRBD1, 6 bases. The V gene lost 8 bases and the J gene lost 0 bases, with 14 bases spanning the gap. This CDR3 is built from 15 residues. The germline V gene encodes CDR1 MNHNS and CDR2 SASEGT. CDR3 sequence reads: CASHWDIASGNTIYF. The DNA of the CDR3 is TGTGCCAGCCACTGGGACATTGCCTCTGGAAACACCATATATTTT.